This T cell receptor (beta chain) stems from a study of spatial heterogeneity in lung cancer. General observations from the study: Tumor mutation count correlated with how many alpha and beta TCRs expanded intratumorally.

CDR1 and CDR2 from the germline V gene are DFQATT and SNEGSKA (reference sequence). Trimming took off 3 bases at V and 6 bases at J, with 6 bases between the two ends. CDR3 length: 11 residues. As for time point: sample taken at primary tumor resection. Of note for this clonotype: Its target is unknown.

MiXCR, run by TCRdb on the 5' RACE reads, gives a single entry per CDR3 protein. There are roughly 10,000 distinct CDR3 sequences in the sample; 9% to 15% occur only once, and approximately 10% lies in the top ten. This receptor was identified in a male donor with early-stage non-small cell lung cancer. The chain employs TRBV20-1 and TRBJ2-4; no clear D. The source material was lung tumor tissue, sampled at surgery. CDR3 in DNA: TGCAGTGCTAGCGGCCTAAACATTCAGTACTTC. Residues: CSASGLNIQYF.